A single sample is the source of the 8 T cell receptor beta chains below, sequenced in a study of graft-versus-host responses after intestinal transplantation. The table came from immunoSEQ multiplex PCR; TCRdb's copy has only in-frame clones and leaves some out. The sample yields 40,000 or so clones, about 95% seen once. The sample here was PBMCs, taken 16 days after intestinal transplant. The receptors originated from a human patient who received an intestinal transplant, so some T cells may come from the graft donor.

About this clone: Other DNA sequences in the same sample also yield this CDR3. CDR3 DNA: TGTGCAAGTCGCCTAGCTGGGACGGAGTTCTTTTTGCGTGAGCAGTTCTTC. It yields the protein CASRLAGTEFFLREQFF. The chain uses TRBV12-2 and TRBJ2-1. TRBV12-2 is recorded as a pseudogene. The CDR3 length is 17 residues.

The V and J genes are TRBV10-1 and TRBJ2-7, with D perhaps TRBD1 or TRBD2 (6 bases each). This CDR3 region has 13 residues. CDR1 and CDR2 (germline): WNHNN, SYGVQD (reference sequence). Trimming shortened V by 0 bases and J by 7 bases, and 10 bases separated the two germline ends. CDR3 coding DNA: TGCGCCAGCAGTGAGTCGAAGGGGGGAGAGCAGTACTTC. Amino acid sequence: CASSESKGGEQYF.

The rearrangement uses TRBV19 and TRBJ1-1, with a tentative D call TRBD1 (5 bases). Germline V gene lookup returns CDR1 LNHDA and CDR2 SQIVND (reference sequence). This CDR3 is built from 14 residues. Trimming cost V 7 bases and J 0 bases, with 12 bases left between them. The CDR3 region is CASTPGTMNTEAFF. The CDR3 nucleotides are TGTGCCAGTACCCCGGGGACCATGAACACTGAAGCTTTCTTT. The entire variable domain, with the rest obtained from reference TRBV19 and TRBJ1-1, is as follows: DGGITQSPKYLFRKEGQNVTLSCEQNLNHDAMYWYRQDPGQGLRLIYYSQIVNDFQKGDIAEGYSVSREKKESFPLTVTSAQKNPTAFYLCASTPGTMNTEAFFGQGTRLTVV.

The rearrangement uses TRBV4-3 and TRBJ2-7, with 11 bases aligning to TRBD2. CDR1 and CDR2 from the germline V gene are LGHNA and YSLEER. The V segment lost 0 bases and the J segment 5 bases; nucleotides outside the gene matches: 3. This CDR3 is built from 15 residues. CDR3: CASSQELLAGDEQYF. The CDR3 DNA reads as TGCGCCAGCAGCCAAGAGTTACTAGCGGGAGACGAGCAGTACTTC.

J is TRBJ1-1 and V is TRBV7-9; D unclear. The CDR3 runs 14 residues. V was pared by 3 bases and J by 3 bases, with 11 bases between. Germline values: CDR1 SEHNR, CDR2 FQNEAQ (reference sequence). CDR3 nucleotides: TGTGCCAGCAGCTTCATGGGTGAGGACACTGAAGCTTTCTTT. Amino acid sequence: CASSFMGEDTEAFF.

The rearrangement uses TRBV9 and TRBJ1-4; D remains unclear. CDR3 length: 14 residues. From germline, CDR1 is SGDLS and CDR2 YYNGEE. V was cut by 3 bases and J by 5 bases, with 11 bases left in between. As DNA, the CDR3 is TGTGCCAGCAGCGGCGAGGGTTCAAATGAAAAACTGTTTTTT. This codes for CASSGEGSNEKLFF.

The chain uses TRBV12-5 and TRBJ1-1; TRBD1 matches 7 bases. V lost 0 bases and J lost 4; bases outside the gene matches: 14. Germline loops: CDR1 LGHNT, CDR2 FRNRAP. This CDR3 has 18 amino acids. The DNA of the CDR3 is TGTGCTAGTGGTTTGGTTATGACCGGACAGGCGGGAGCCACTGAAGCTTTCTTT. As protein: CASGLVMTGQAGATEAFF.

The chain recombines TRBV4-2 with TRBJ1-1; unclear D gene. Germline V gene lookup returns CDR1 LGHNA and CDR2 YNFKEQ. The V end lost 1 base, the J end lost 10 bases, and 10 bases lay between the germline ends. The CDR3 spans 12 residues. Here the CDR3 reads CASSQVPSGAFF. The CDR3 DNA follows: TGTGCCAGCAGCCAAGTGCCGAGTGGAGCTTTCTTT.